Sequencing of this T cell receptor (beta chain) was carried out in a study of T cell responses to AZD1222 COVID-19 vaccine. Points from the study as a whole: An increase in Spike-specific TCR breadth and depth was observed after two AZD1222 doses. Repertoire sampling was restricted to post-peak T cell response timepoints. In a largely white British group with more females than males, clonal diversity was possibly underestimated. Seropositive AZD1222 recipients at baseline numbered only 6 or 7.

The repertoire was sequenced with immunoSEQ multiplex PCR; TCRdb's copy has only in-frame clones and lacks some. This table has approximately 110,000 clones, about 80% appearing once. Notes on this clone: Its antigen is not known.

This CDR3 is built from 15 residues. CDR1 and CDR2 (germline): SGHNT, YENEEA. Trimming removed 3 bases from V and 0 bases from J, with 12 bases in between. The J gene is TRBJ2-7, the V gene TRBV11-3; no reliable D call. The TCR originated in an adult in good health. Material: peripheral blood, obtained on day 0 of AZD1222 vaccination. CDR3 protein: CASSFEARDSYEQYF. CDR3 DNA sequence: TGTGCCAGCAGCTTTGAAGCCCGAGACTCCTACGAGCAGTACTTC.